The rows below give T cell receptor beta chains drawn from one sample of a study of neoadjuvant anti-PD-1 for oral cavity cancer. Profiling relied on immunoSEQ multiplex PCR, and the TCRdb table lists in-frame clones only, not all of them. The profile covers 55,000 to 75,000 clones, with less than 90% appearing a single time and around 2.7% taken by the ten largest. The sample was PBMCs, taken after nivolumab (anti-PD-1) treatment. These receptors originate from a person aged 35-80 years with oral cavity squamous cell carcinoma. Both conserved end residues are part of each CDR3. The D gene is left open where the match is weak. Clone size is given for some rows only: seen once, a few or many times, or a class if the clone is expanded.

>TRBJ2-2|TRBV28|NA|TRBD1
TGTGCCAGCAGTTCGGGACAGGGATTAAGATCCGGGGAGCTGTTTTTT
CASSSGQGLRSGELFF
>TRBJ2-1|TRBV7-3|NA|TRBD2
TGTGCCAGCAGCTTCAGGGTTGGGACTAGCGGCGGTCGGAATGAGCAGTTCTTC
CASSFRVGTSGGRNEQFF
>TRBJ1-2|TRBV7-8|NA|NA
TGTGCCAGCACAGGACCCTCTAACTATGGCTACACCTTC
CASTGPSNYGYTF
>TRBJ1-1|TRBV27|NA|NA
TGTGCCAGCAGTTCGTGGGACACGCGTAACACTGAAGCTTTCTTT
CASSSWDTRNTEAFF
>TRBJ2-7|TRBV11-2|NA|NA
TGTGCCAGCAGCTTGCGACAGTTATCCTACGAGCAGTACTTC
CASSLRQLSYEQYF
>TRBJ1-1|TRBV11-2|NA|TRBD1
TGTGCCAGCAGCTTTAACAGGGGATCCACTGAAGCTTTCTTT
CASSFNRGSTEAFF
>TRBJ2-2|TRBV30|few|TRBD1
TGTGCCTGGAGTCCCCGGGACAGGGACACCGGGGAGCTGTTTTTT
CAWSPRDRDTGELFF
>TRBJ2-7|TRBV5-1|NA|NA
TGCGCCAGCAGCTTGGAGCTTCGCGAGCAGTACTTC
CASSLELREQYF
>TRBJ2-7|TRBV7-9|NA|TRBD2
TGTGCCAGCAGCTCCTCGGTCGGGTCTAGCGGGACCTACGAGCAGTACTTC
CASSSSVGSSGTYEQYF
>TRBJ2-3|TRBV4-1|few|TRBD2
TGCGCCAGCAGCCGCTCCCCCAGCCTAGCGGGGAATACGCAGTATTTT
CASSRSPSLAGNTQYF
>TRBJ2-7|TRBV6-5|NA|NA
TGTGCCAGCAGCTCTCCCGAGGCGGTTTACGAGCAGTACTTC
CASSSPEAVYEQYF
>TRBJ2-1|TRBV5-5|NA|NA
TGTGCCAGCAGCGAGGAGGACAATGAGCAGTTCTTC
CASSEEDNEQFF
>TRBJ1-3|TRBV7-9|NA|NA
TGTGCCAGCAGCTTCGTCAACTTCGAAAGATCTGGAAACACCATATATTTT
CASSFVNFERSGNTIYF
>TRBJ1-1|TRBV5-1|NA|TRBD1
TGCGCCAGCAGCAATTACCCACAGGGGGACACTGAAGCTTTCTTT
CASSNYPQGDTEAFF
>TRBJ2-3|TRBV7-6|NA|NA
TGTGCCAGCAGCTTGGTCCGGGACACAGGCTTGATCTCCACAGATACGCAGTATTTT
CASSLVRDTGLISTDTQYF
>TRBJ1-3|TRBV19|NA|TRBD1
TGTGCCAGTAGCCTGGACAGGTCTGGAAACACCATATATTTT
CASSLDRSGNTIYF
>TRBJ1-5|TRBV7-8|few|NA
TGTGCCAGCAGCTTCCTTCCGACAGGAAGCAATCAGCCCCAGCATTTT
CASSFLPTGSNQPQHF
>TRBJ2-1|TRBV2|NA|TRBD2
TGTGCCAGCAGGCCGGGACTAGTAGGCTACAATGAGCAGTTCTTC
CASRPGLVGYNEQFF
>TRBJ2-7|TRBV7-9|NA|NA
TGTGCCAGCAGCTTAGGAGGGAGCCCCGTGAGCTACGAGCAGTACTTC
CASSLGGSPVSYEQYF
>TRBJ2-1|TRBV11-3|NA|NA
TGTGCCAGCAGCTTAGATGGTTCCGGGAGAGGCTACAATGAGCAGTTCTTC
CASSLDGSGRGYNEQFF
>TRBJ2-2|TRBV19|NA|TRBD1
TGTGCCAGTAGTGCCTCCCGGGACAGGGCCTTATTCAACACCGGGGAGCTGTTTTTT
CASSASRDRALFNTGELFF
>TRBJ1-2|TRBV13|NA|NA
TGTGCCAGCAGCTTCCGAACGTGGGGGGGCGACGGCTATGGCTACACCTTC
CASSFRTWGGDGYGYTF
>TRBJ1-2|TRBV28|few|TRBD1
TGTGCCAGCGCCTCGGGACAGAACTATGGCTACACCTTC
CASASGQNYGYTF
>TRBJ2-7|TRBV4-1|few|TRBD2
TGCGCCAGCAGCCAGCCCAGACTAGCGGGGGCTCGCACCTACGAGCAGTACTTC
CASSQPRLAGARTYEQYF
>TRBJ1-2|TRBV7-2|NA|TRBD1
TGTGCCAGCAGCCCAGACAGGGACTATGGCTACACCTTC
CASSPDRDYGYTF
>TRBJ1-6|TRBV6-5|NA|NA
TGTGCCAGCATGGGACGGTTAAATTCACCCCTCCACTTT
CASMGRLNSPLHF
>TRBJ2-3|TRBV29-1|NA|NA
TGCAGCGTCGAACTAGGGCAAATTAGCACAGATACGCAGTATTTT
CSVELGQISTDTQYF
>TRBJ2-1|TRBV27|NA|NA
TGTGCCAGCAGTTTATCGGGCCTAGAAGGGAGGTACAATGAGCAGTTCTTC
CASSLSGLEGRYNEQFF
>TRBJ2-7|TRBV28|NA|NA
TGTGCCAGCAGTTTAAAGTACGAGCAGTACTTC
CASSLKYEQYF
>TRBJ2-3|TRBV4-1|once|TRBD1
TGCGCCAGCAGCCATTTTACCGGGACAGATCTATTCACAGATACGCAGTATTTT
CASSHFTGTDLFTDTQYF
>TRBJ2-7|TRBV9|NA|TRBD1
TGTGCCAGCAGCGTAGGGCAGGGGGCAACGTACGAGCAGTACTTC
CASSVGQGATYEQYF
>TRBJ2-3|TRBV5-1|NA|NA
TGCGCCAGCAGCTTGGAAACCCGGGACGATACGCAGTATTTT
CASSLETRDDTQYF
>TRBJ2-7|TRBV6-5|once|NA
TGTGCCAGCAGGCGAAGAGGGGGGATCCCCTACGAGCAGTACTTC
CASRRRGGIPYEQYF
>TRBJ2-7|TRBV5-1|NA|NA
TGCGCCAGCAGCTTAGTTTCACAGGGACTACCCGAGCAGTACTTC
CASSLVSQGLPEQYF
>TRBJ1-1|TRBV7-8|many|NA
TGTGCCAGCAGCCTAGGGTTAGGTAACACTGAAGCTTTCTTT
CASSLGLGNTEAFF
>TRBJ1-2|TRBV19|few|NA
TGTGCCAGTAGTATTCAGCAGGGAACGCTGAATGGCTACACCTTC
CASSIQQGTLNGYTF
>TRBJ1-2|TRBV25-1|NA|NA
TGTGCCAGCAGTGCCTGGGGGAAGCGTGGCTACACCTTC
CASSAWGKRGYTF
>TRBJ1-2|TRBV4-1|NA|NA
TGCGCCAGCAGCCAAGACGGGGGAGGGCGCGGCTACACCTTC
CASSQDGGGRGYTF
>TRBJ2-2|TRBV6-5|NA|TRBD1
TGTGCCAGCAGGGGACAGGGCCCCGGGGAGCTGTTTTTT
CASRGQGPGELFF
>TRBJ1-6|TRBV5-1|NA|TRBD1
TGCGCCAGCAGCCCCGGGACAGGGTTAGATCCCCTCCACTTT
CASSPGTGLDPLHF
>TRBJ1-1|TRBV15|NA|NA
TGTGCCACCAGCAACCGGGAGATAAAAGCTTTCTTT
CATSNREIKAFF
>TRBJ2-6|TRBV6-6|NA|NA
TGTGCCAGCACCGTATCCGGGGCCAACGTCCTGACTTTC
CASTVSGANVLTF
>TRBJ1-3|TRBV4-1|NA|NA
TGCGCCAGCAGCCAAGAGTACGTGTGGTGGACAGACGTGGGAAACACCATATATTTT
CASSQEYVWWTDVGNTIYF
>TRBJ1-4|TRBV9|NA|TRBD1
TGTGCCAGCAGCGCCGGGACAGCAACTAATGAAAAACTGTTTTTT
CASSAGTATNEKLFF
>TRBJ1-3|TRBV28|NA|NA
TGTGCCAGCAGTTTATCAGGCAGCTCTGGAAACACCATATATTTT
CASSLSGSSGNTIYF
>TRBJ2-5|TRBV6-5|NA|NA
TGTGCCAGCAGTTACCTTAGCAATCCGGAGACCCAGTACTTC
CASSYLSNPETQYF
>TRBJ2-7|TRBV11-3|NA|NA
TGTGCCAGCAGCTTAGGACCGACGACCTACGAGCAGTACTTC
CASSLGPTTYEQYF
>TRBJ2-5|TRBV9|NA|NA
TGTGCCAGCAGCGTTCAAGGCTCGTACCAAGAGACCCAGTACTTC
CASSVQGSYQETQYF
>TRBJ2-7|TRBV7-9|NA|NA
TGTGCCAGCAGCTCTCCCGGGGCCCATGGGTCCTACGAGCAGTACTTC
CASSSPGAHGSYEQYF
>TRBJ2-1|TRBV14|NA|TRBD2
TGTGCCAGCAGCCAAGATCGGGCTAGCGGGCTGTACAATGAGCAGTTCTTC
CASSQDRASGLYNEQFF
>TRBJ2-3|TRBV7-6|NA|TRBD2
TGTGCCAGCTCTAGCGGGGGGTATAGCACAGATACGCAGTATTTT
CASSSGGYSTDTQYF
>TRBJ1-6|TRBV6-5|NA|NA
TGTGCCAGCAGCTGGTTGGGCCGACAATCACCCCTCCACTTT
CASSWLGRQSPLHF
>TRBJ2-1|TRBV5-4|NA|TRBD2
TGTGCCAGCAGCGTCAGCGGGGGACCCTACAATGAGCAGTTCTTC
CASSVSGGPYNEQFF
>TRBJ1-2|TRBV5-1|NA|TRBD1
TGCGCCAGCAGCTTGGGCAGGGGGGTCTATGGCTACACCTTC
CASSLGRGVYGYTF
>TRBJ2-7|TRBV28|NA|NA
TGTGCCAGCAGTAGTAACTACGAGCAGTACTTC
CASSSNYEQYF
>TRBJ2-7|TRBV6-5|NA|TRBD2
TGTGCCAGCAGTTACTCGGGGGGGAGCGGTAACGAGCAGTACTTC
CASSYSGGSGNEQYF
>TRBJ1-2|TRBV28|NA|NA
TGTGCCAGCAGTTTATCGGAAATCTATGGCTACACCTTC
CASSLSEIYGYTF
>TRBJ1-6|TRBV5-5|NA|NA
TGTGCCAGCAGCTCAGCAGGGACCAATTCACCCCTCCACTTT
CASSSAGTNSPLHF
>TRBJ2-1|TRBV4-1|NA|NA
TGCGCCAGCAGCCACCTCAAGGATAGGGCGTACAATGAGCAGTTCTTC
CASSHLKDRAYNEQFF
>TRBJ1-2|TRBV11-2|NA|NA
TGTGCCAGCAGCGCCCGTAGGACTAACTATGGCTACACCTTC
CASSARRTNYGYTF